These 24 T cell receptor beta chains were all obtained from the same sample, sequenced in a study of read filtering for tumor transcriptome and immune sequencing. From 350 to 500 ng of RNA, a library with molecular barcoded alpha/delta and beta/gamma adaptors was made. TCRdb passed the reads through MiXCR, listing each CDR3 protein once. Of roughly 60,000 distinct CDR3 sequences detected, roughly 19% appear once; the ten largest clones hold 17%. The sequencing input was a population of CD138-negative cells sorted from bone marrow. Receptors originate from a donor over 35 with multiple myeloma.

This clonotype was seen repeatedly, ten times or more. The CDR3 DNA is TGCAGTGCTAGGGGACTAGCGGCAGATACGCAGTATTTT. This translates into CSARGLAADTQYF. The rearrangement uses TRBV20-1 and TRBJ2-3; 11 bases are a match to TRBD2. Trimming cost V 3 bases and J 4 bases; bases outside gene matches: 0. Germline loops: CDR1 DFQATT, CDR2 SNEGSKA (reference sequence). The CDR3 length is 13 residues.

As concerns this clonotype: This may be a read error: a much more frequent sequence differs by one nucleotide. The V gene is TRBV6-2 or TRBV6-3, the J gene TRBJ2-1; 10 bases are a match to TRBD2. Germline assignment: CDR1 MNHEY and CDR2 SVGEGT. This CDR3 has 18 residues. The CDR3 DNA sequence: TGTGCCAGCAGTTCCCTACGGACTAGCGGACCTTCCTACAATGGGCAGTTCTTC. Protein product: CASSSLRTSGPSYNGQFF.

As concerns this clonotype: This sequence is one base from a far larger clone and is likely a read error. The V call is TRBV5-1, the J call TRBJ2-7; 8 nucleotides agree with TRBD2. From germline, CDR1 is SGHRS and CDR2 YFSETQ. The CDR3 consists of 14 residues. V lost 3 bases and J lost 7; bases outside the gene matches: 9. The CDR3 here is CASSSAGAYNEQYF. The CDR3 DNA follows: TGCGCCAGCAGCTCAGCGGGAGCCTACAATGAGCAGTACTTC.

In its sample, this clonotype was seen many times. CDR3 sequence: CASSLDETQYF. The DNA for the CDR3 is TGTGCCAGCAGCTTAGATGAGACCCAGTACTTC. The chain couples TRBV7-9 to TRBJ2-5; unclear D gene. The CDR3 extends over 11 amino acids. CDR1 and CDR2 (germline): SEHNR, FQNEAQ (reference sequence). The V gene lost 1 base and the J gene lost 5 bases, with 2 bases spanning the gap.

This clonotype was recorded many times. The chain carries TRBV10-3 and TRBJ2-7; a possible D gene is TRBD1 (6 bases). With 7 bases removed from V and 3 bases from J, the gap between germline ends came to 16 bases. This CDR3 has 14 amino acids. Germline-derived CDR1 and CDR2 are ENHRY and SYGVKD. The CDR3: CAINQQGPNYEQYF. CDR3 DNA: TGTGCCATCAACCAACAGGGACCCAACTACGAGCAGTACTTC.

The genes are TRBV7-8 and TRBJ2-3; 8 bases are shared with TRBD1. CDR1 is SGHVS and CDR2 is FQNEAQ in the germline V gene. The CDR3 is 16 amino acids. Trimming took 4 bases from V and 1 from J; bases not matched to a gene: 7. The CDR3 sequence: CASSSWTGNGTDTQYF. In DNA, the CDR3 is TGTGCCAGCAGCTCATGGACAGGGAATGGCACAGATACGCAGTATTTT.

Remarks on this clonotype: This clone may be a read error of a much larger clone one base away. V and J are TRBV6-5 and TRBJ1-1; 9 bases are a match to TRBD1. The germline V gene has CDR1 MNHEY and CDR2 SVGAGI. The CDR3 length is 15 residues. Written as DNA, the CDR3 is TGTGCCAGCGGTTATCCCGGGACAGGGAAAACTGAAGCTTTCTTT. Translated: CASGYPGTGKTEAFF.

This clonotype showed up just a few times. The J gene is TRBJ1-1, the V gene TRBV27; D gene unclear. This CDR3 has 13 amino acids. The germline gives CDR1 MNHEY, CDR2 SMNVEV (reference sequence). V was clipped by 3 bases and J by 3 bases, with 8 bases between them. CDR3 protein: CASSLREDTEAFF. The CDR3 nucleotides are TGTGCCAGCAGTTTGAGGGAAGACACTGAAGCTTTCTTT.

This clonotype was observed at least ten times. The V call is TRBV3-1, the J call TRBJ1-2; TRBD1 matches 10 bases. From germline, CDR1 is LGHDT and CDR2 YNNKEL (reference sequence). Germline trimming cut 2 bases from V and 7 bases from J; bases unmatched to any gene: 4. CDR3 size: 14 residues. In nucleotides, the CDR3 is TGTGCCAGCAGCCAACCCGGGACAGGGGTTGGCTACACCTTC. It translates to CASSQPGTGVGYTF.

This clonotype showed up many times. The chain combines TRBV7-3 with TRBJ2-3, with TRBD2 matching 15 bases. Germline V gene data show CDR1 as SGHTA and CDR2 as FQGTGA. Trimming at V came to 5 bases and at J to 5 bases, leaving 5 bases not matched to a gene. The CDR3 consists of 16 residues. As DNA, the CDR3 is TGTGCCAGCAGCCGAATGGGACTAGCGGGAGGAGATACGCAGTATTTT. The encoded protein is CASSRMGLAGGDTQYF. Supplemented by reference TRBV7-3 and TRBJ2-3, the full variable domain reads GAGVSQTPSNKVTEKGKYVELRCDPISGHTALYWYRQSLGQGPEFLIYFQGTGAADDSGLPNDRFFAVRPEGSVSTLKIQRTERGDSAVYLCASSRMGLAGGDTQYFGPGTRLTVL.

In this sample, this clonotype turned up many times. This rearrangement joins TRBV11-2 to TRBJ2-1, with a possible D match to TRBD1 (6 bases). CDR1 is SGHAT, CDR2 FQNNGV, per germline. V lost 1 base, J lost 5 bases, and 21 bases lay in between. The CDR3 totals 18 residues. In nucleotides, the CDR3 is TGTGCCAGCAGCTTAGGCAGTCGCAGGGGCGAGATCCACAATGAGCAGTTCTTC. This codes for CASSLGSRRGEIHNEQFF. Variable domain in full (rest from reference TRBV11-2 and TRBJ2-1): EAGVAQSPRYKIIEKRQSVAFWCNPISGHATLYWYQQILGQGPKLLIQFQNNGVVDDSQLPKDRFSAERLKGVDSTLKIQPAKLEDSAVYLCASSLGSRRGEIHNEQFFGPGTRLTVL.

This clonotype came up many times. J is TRBJ1-1 and V is TRBV19; D unclear. Deletions cut 3 bases from V and 5 bases from J, with 10 bases between. This CDR3 spans 13 amino acids. CDR1 and CDR2 from the germline V gene are LNHDA and SQIVND (reference sequence). The DNA of the CDR3 is TGTGCCAGTAGTATTGGCGGTGGGACTGAAGCTTTCTTT. This gives the protein CASSIGGGTEAFF.

This clonotype rates as medium-sized. V usage is TRBV27 and J usage is TRBJ2-1, with D perhaps matching TRBD1 or TRBD2 (6 bases each). The V end was cut by 3 bases, the J end by 8 bases, with 14 bases between. Germline CDR1 MNHEY, CDR2 SMNVEV (reference sequence). The CDR3 spans 14 residues. The CDR3 region is CASSFMGGPDEQFF. CDR3 in DNA: TGTGCCAGCAGTTTTATGGGGGGCCCTGATGAGCAGTTCTTC.

This clonotype was observed many times. This chain uses TRBV5-1 with TRBJ2-1, with TRBD2 as a possible D gene (6 bases). V was trimmed by 0 bases and J by 1 base, leaving 8 bases between them. CDR1 is SGHRS, CDR2 YFSETQ, per germline. CDR3 length: 15 amino acids. CDR3 DNA sequence: TGCGCCAGCAGCTTGGGCGGGGATTCCTACAATGAGCAGTTCTTC. This sequence encodes CASSLGGDSYNEQFF.

CDR3 bases: TGCGCCAGCAGCCATATGGGACAGCTCGATCAGCCCCAGCATTTT. Protein: CASSHMGQLDQPQHF. The chain employs TRBV5-1 and TRBJ1-5, with 7 nucleotides matching TRBD1. V was pared by 4 bases and J by 5 bases, with 9 bases of the junction left unmatched. Germline V gives CDR1 SGHRS, CDR2 YFSETQ. This CDR3 is 15 amino acids long. Full variable domain (rest looked up from reference TRBV5-1 and TRBJ1-5): KAGVTQTPRYLIKTRGQQVTLSCSPISGHRSVSWYQQTPGQGLQFLFEYFSETQRNKGNFPGRFSGRQFSNSRSEMNVSTLELGDSALYLCASSHMGQLDQPQHFGDGTRLSIL.

Comments on this clonotype: Mismatch with germline at one junction end may stem from a read error. The rearrangement uses TRBV6-1 and TRBJ2-7, with D unclear. Germline V CDR1 and CDR2: MNHNS, SASEGT. This CDR3 spans 14 amino acids. Here the CDR3 DNA reads TGTGCCGGCAGTGAAGGCGGCAGTAACTACGAGCAATACTTC. It is translated as CAGSEGGSNYEQYF.

This clonotype was detected a few times. One base away lies a much larger clone, so this may be a sequencing read error. The chain employs TRBV7-6 and TRBJ2-5; D possibly corresponds to TRBD2 (5 bases). In germline, CDR1 is SGHVS, CDR2 FNYEAQ. The CDR3 has 13 residues. The chain's CDR3 is CASSRMARETRYF. The DNA of the CDR3 is TGTGCCAGCAGCCGGATGGCAAGGGAGACCCGGTACTTC.

This clonotype was seen ten or more times. The chain carries TRBV6-6 and TRBJ2-2; no clear D gene. This CDR3 is 12 amino acids long. Germline CDR1 MNHNY, CDR2 SVGAGI (reference sequence). Trimming removed 8 bases from V and 4 bases from J, with 8 bases in between. The CDR3, as DNA: TGTGCCAGCTGGGTACCCACCGGGGAGCTGTTTTTT. The encoded protein is CASWVPTGELFF.

This clonotype was counted many times. The gene calls are TRBV20-1 and TRBJ2-7; 9 nucleotides match TRBD2. Trimming at V came to 0 bases and at J to 5 bases, leaving 8 bases not matched to a gene. This CDR3 has 15 amino acids. Germline CDR1 is DFQATT and CDR2 is SNEGSKA (reference sequence). The CDR3 sequence: CSARDPLAGNNEQYF. The CDR3 coding sequence is TGCAGTGCTAGAGACCCCCTAGCGGGAAATAACGAGCAGTACTTC.

Regarding this clonotype: Sequence at one end of the junction differs from germline and may be a read error. The chain is built from TRBV5-1 and TRBJ2-7; 13 nucleotides line up with TRBD2. The CDR3 consists of 16 residues. The germline CDR1 and CDR2 sequences are SGHRS and YFSETQ. The DNA of the CDR3 is TGCGCCTGCAGCCCACTAGCGGGAGGGCCTAGTAACGAGCAGTACTTC. Translated, it gives CACSPLAGGPSNEQYF.

This clonotype was counted between two and nine times. The chain uses TRBV12-3 or TRBV12-4 and TRBJ2-1; tentatively, D is TRBD2 (6 bases). This CDR3 is built from 13 residues. Trimming took off 4 bases at V and 6 bases at J, with 10 bases between the two ends. CDR3 amino acids: CASSYRDSNEQFF. The CDR3 nucleotides read TGTGCCAGCAGTTACCGGGACTCCAATGAGCAGTTCTTC.

This clonotype was seen repeatedly, ten times or more. The genes are TRBV5-1 and TRBJ1-1, with D unresolved. The CDR3 covers 14 residues. With 5 bases removed from V and 1 base from J, the gap between germline ends came to 12 bases. Germline loops: CDR1 SGHRS, CDR2 YFSETQ. This CDR3 reads CASSGDLRNTEAFF. As DNA, the CDR3 is TGCGCCAGCAGTGGTGACCTGCGGAACACTGAAGCTTTCTTT.

The chain employs TRBV19 and TRBJ2-2, with D perhaps being TRBD1 or TRBD2 (5 bases each). This CDR3 has 15 residues. Germline CDR1 LNHDA, CDR2 SQIVND (reference sequence). V was pared by 6 bases and J by 1 base, with 12 bases between. In DNA form, the CDR3 reads TGTGCCAGTAGCCGGGACGGCCGGAACACCGGGGAGCTGTTTTTT. This gives the protein CASSRDGRNTGELFF.

The V and J genes are TRBV11-2 and TRBJ2-5; the D is unclear. The V gene lost 1 base and the J gene lost 3 bases, with 9 bases spanning the gap. This CDR3 is built from 14 residues. CDR1 is SGHAT and CDR2 is FQNNGV in the germline V gene. The CDR3: CASSLGRIEETQYF. The DNA for the CDR3 is TGTGCCAGCAGCTTAGGGAGAATAGAAGAGACCCAGTACTTC. The complete variable domain, with remaining parts taken from reference TRBV11-2 and TRBJ2-5, reads EAGVAQSPRYKIIEKRQSVAFWCNPISGHATLYWYQQILGQGPKLLIQFQNNGVVDDSQLPKDRFSAERLKGVDSTLKIQPAKLEDSAVYLCASSLGRIEETQYFGPGTRLLVL.